Below are 9 T cell receptor beta chains sequenced from a single sample in a study of shared clonotypes between healthy human individuals. Data came from immunoSEQ multiplex PCR; TCRdb stores just in-frame clones and leaves some out. The table shows under 2,500,000 clones, with approximately 95% occurring only once. Sequencing used naive CD4+ T cells sorted from blood. Specified subset: CD45RA+ positively selected. These receptors came from a man aged 18-30 years in good health.

As for this clone: Additional DNA sequences in this sample encode the identical CDR3. The rearrangement joins TRBV27 to TRBJ2-7, with D perhaps given as TRBD1 or TRBD2 (7 bases each). Trimming shortened V by 3 bases and J by 6 bases, and 9 bases separated the two germline ends. Germline V lookup: CDR1 MNHEY, CDR2 SMNVEV (reference sequence). CDR3 length equals 12 residues. CDR3 residues: CASSFRGGEQYF. The CDR3 region has the DNA TGTGCCAGCAGTTTCAGGGGGGGCGAGCAGTACTTC.

CDR3 in DNA: TGTGCCAGCAAAGGAGCGACACCGAACACCGGGGAGCTGTTTTTT. Encoded protein: CASKGATPNTGELFF. The chain recombines TRBV2 with TRBJ2-2; no firm D call. V gave up 7 bases and J gave up 0 bases, with 12 bases separating them. Germline-derived CDR1 and CDR2 are SNHLY and FYNNEI. The CDR3 is 15 residues long. Using reference TRBV2 and TRBJ2-2 for the parts outside the CDR3, the full variable domain is EPEVTQTPSHQVTQMGQEVILRCVPISNHLYFYWYRQILGQKVEFLVSFYNNEISEKSEIFDDQFSVERPDGSNFTLKIRSTKLEDSAMYFCASKGATPNTGELFFGEGSRLTVL.

The V and J genes are TRBV2 and TRBJ2-1; a possible D gene is TRBD2 (5 bases). Germline V gives CDR1 SNHLY, CDR2 FYNNEI. The CDR3 length is 18 residues. V lost 3 bases to trimming and J lost 0 bases, with 18 bases between them. This CDR3 reads CASSERARVPRSYNEQFF. In nucleotides, the CDR3 is TGTGCCAGCAGTGAGAGGGCGCGGGTACCCCGCTCCTACAATGAGCAGTTCTTC.

This clone was counted between two and nine times. This chain links TRBV6-6 with TRBJ1-6; D gene unclear. Trimming removed 6 bases from V and 5 bases from J, with 2 bases in between. Germline assignment: CDR1 MNHNY and CDR2 SVGAGI (reference sequence). This CDR3 comprises 11 residues. The DNA for the CDR3 is TGTGCCAGCAGGGATAATTCACCCCTCCACTTT. Protein sequence: CASRDNSPLHF.

The rearrangement joins TRBV4-2 to TRBJ1-2; D gene uncertain. V was clipped by 1 base and J by 7 bases, with 13 bases between them. Germline V gene sequence: CDR1 LGHNA, CDR2 YNFKEQ. The CDR3 extends over 14 amino acids. CDR3 bases: TGTGCCAGCAGCCAAGTCGGGCTGTGGAGTGGCTACACCTTC. Amino acid sequence: CASSQVGLWSGYTF.

This chain uses TRBV2 with TRBJ2-7, with 15 bases identical to TRBD2. The CDR3 length is 22 residues. From germline, CDR1 is SNHLY and CDR2 FYNNEI. V lost 0 bases, J lost 0 bases, and 15 bases stayed unmatched. The CDR3 coding sequence is TGTGCCAGCAGTGAAGCAAGGGGGACTAGCGGGAGGCCCAAAGGGGACTCCTACGAGCAGTACTTC. This sequence encodes CASSEARGTSGRPKGDSYEQYF.

Comment on this clone: With a much larger clone just one base away, this may be a read error. This specimen includes other DNA sequences encoding the same CDR3. CDR3 in DNA: TGCGCCAGCAGCTTGGAACGGGACACTGAAGCTTTCTTT. This gives the protein CASSLERDTEAFF. The V gene is TRBV5-1, the J gene TRBJ1-1, with D uncertain. The CDR3 spans 13 residues. Trimming removed 0 bases from V and 3 bases from J, with 6 bases in between. The germline V gene encodes CDR1 SGHRS and CDR2 YFSETQ.

This sequence joins TRBV4-1 and TRBJ1-2; D call uncertain. Germline CDR1 reads MGHRA; CDR2 reads YSYEKL. The V gene lost 0 bases and the J gene lost 1 base, with 15 bases spanning the gap. This CDR3 is 17 amino acids long. CDR3 in DNA: TGCGCCAGCAGCCAAGACACCCTCCCTGCGATTAACTATGGCTACACCTTC. Translated: CASSQDTLPAINYGYTF.

The chain recombines TRBV12-5 with TRBJ2-5; D not resolved. Germline lookup yields CDR1 LGHNT and CDR2 FRNRAP. This CDR3 is built from 16 residues. Trimming shortened V by 1 base and J by 3 bases, and 15 bases separated the two germline ends. Here the CDR3 reads CASGLGDSQNKETQYF. CDR3 DNA: TGTGCTAGTGGTTTGGGAGACTCACAGAACAAAGAGACCCAGTACTTC.